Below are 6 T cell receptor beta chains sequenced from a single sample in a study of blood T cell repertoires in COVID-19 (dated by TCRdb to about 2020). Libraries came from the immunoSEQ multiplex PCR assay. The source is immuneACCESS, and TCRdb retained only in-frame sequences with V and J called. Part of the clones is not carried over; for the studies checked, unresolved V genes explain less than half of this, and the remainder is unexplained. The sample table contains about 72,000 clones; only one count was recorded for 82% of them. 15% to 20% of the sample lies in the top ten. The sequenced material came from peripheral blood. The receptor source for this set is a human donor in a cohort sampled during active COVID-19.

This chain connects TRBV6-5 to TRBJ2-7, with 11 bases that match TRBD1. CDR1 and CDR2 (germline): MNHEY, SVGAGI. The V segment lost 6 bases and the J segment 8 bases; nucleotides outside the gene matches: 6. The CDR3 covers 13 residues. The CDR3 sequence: CASRDRGRSQQYF. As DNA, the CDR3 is TGTGCCAGCAGGGACAGGGGGCGAAGTCAGCAGTACTTC.

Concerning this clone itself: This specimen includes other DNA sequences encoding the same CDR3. CDR3 sequence reads: CSGSGVYGYTF. CDR3 DNA sequence: TGCAGCGGCTCAGGGGTCTATGGCTACACCTTC. V gene TRBV29-1 combines with J gene TRBJ1-2; the D gene is possibly TRBD1 (6 bases). The germline gives CDR1 SQVTM, CDR2 ANQGSEA. The CDR3 is made up of 11 amino acids. V was cut by 7 bases and J by 4 bases, with 10 bases left in between.

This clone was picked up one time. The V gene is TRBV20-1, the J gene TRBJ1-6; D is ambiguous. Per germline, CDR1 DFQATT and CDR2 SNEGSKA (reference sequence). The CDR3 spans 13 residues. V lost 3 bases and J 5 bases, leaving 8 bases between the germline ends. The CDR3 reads CSASGQDNSPLHF. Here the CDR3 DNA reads TGCAGTGCTAGTGGGCAGGATAATTCACCCCTCCACTTT.

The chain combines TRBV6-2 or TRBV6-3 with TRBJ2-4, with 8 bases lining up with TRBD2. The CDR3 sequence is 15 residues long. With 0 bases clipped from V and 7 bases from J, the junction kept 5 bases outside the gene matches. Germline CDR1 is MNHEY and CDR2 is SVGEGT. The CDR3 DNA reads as TGTGCCAGCAGTTACTCCGGGGGGGCCGGGAACATTCAGTACTTC. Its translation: CASSYSGGAGNIQYF.

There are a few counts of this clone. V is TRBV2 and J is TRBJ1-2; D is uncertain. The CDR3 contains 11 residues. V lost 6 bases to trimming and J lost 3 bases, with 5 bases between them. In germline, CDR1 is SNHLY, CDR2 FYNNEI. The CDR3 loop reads CASSYYYGYTF. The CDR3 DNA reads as TGTGCCAGCAGCTACTACTATGGCTACACCTTC.

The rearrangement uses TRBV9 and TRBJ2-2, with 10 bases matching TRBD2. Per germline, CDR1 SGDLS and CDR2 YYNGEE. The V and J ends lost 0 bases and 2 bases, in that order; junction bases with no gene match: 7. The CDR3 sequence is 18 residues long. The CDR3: CASSVGGAGGKNTGELFF. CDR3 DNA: TGTGCCAGCAGCGTAGGAGGAGCGGGGGGGAAAAACACCGGGGAGCTGTTTTTT.